This T cell receptor beta chain stems from a study of vaccination and CD4 T cells after COVID-19. Study context: Investigators drew the post-COVID samples a median roughly 99 days after diagnosis, with a range of 35 to 161. Median time from second vaccine dose to sampling was roughly 72 days (14 to 241). Overall study findings and caveats: For SARS-CoV-2-reactive clonotypes, the median went from about 20 to 38, a nonsignificant increase.

Stated treatment: approximately nine-day PBMC culture with coronavirus spike peptide pools or control peptides (ViraFEST assay). Per well, 1.5 million to 2.5 million PBMCs were cultured in the presence of about 10 IU/ml IL-2 and roughly 10 ug/ml peptide pools. J gave up 3 bases and V 4 bases, and 12 bases lay outside the gene matches. There are 18 residues in the CDR3. Per the germline V gene, CDR1 is SGHTA and CDR2 is FQGNSA. Concerning this clonotype: Its antigen is not known.

At the Johns Hopkins FTIC core, DNA taken from cultured CD4+ T cells was sequenced by way of the Oncomine TCR Beta short-read assay. TCRdb used MiXCR to reprocess the PCR reads, holding one entry per CDR3 protein. Counted here are roughly 11,000 distinct CDR3 sequences, 50% to 70% occurring once; the ten biggest clones make up around 14%. Sequenced input: CD4+ T cells from blood, cultured in vitro. The TCR sequence derives from a human donor who had recovered from COVID-19. This chain uses TRBV7-2 with TRBJ2-5; the match to TRBD2 covers 12 bases. CDR3 loop: CASSSGTSGRGVKETQYF. The CDR3 bases are TGTGCCAGCAGCTCCGGGACTAGCGGGCGGGGGGTGAAAGAGACCCAGTACTTC.